This T cell receptor (beta chain) derives from a study of CD8 T cells in ankylosing spondylitis. Germline values: CDR1 MDHEN, CDR2 SYDVKM. The CDR3 is made up of 11 amino acids. V lost 7 bases and J 5 bases, leaving 8 bases between the germline ends. The study's findings and limits: Seemingly characteristic of ankylosing spondylitis blood was a TCR beta motif consisting of about 8 highly homologous variants.

This clonotype appeared many times. As yet, its antigen is unknown. TCRdb processed the 5' RACE reads anew with MiXCR; each CDR3 protein has one entry. The data hold 500,000 or so distinct CDR3 sequences, with 5.3% observed a single time. The V call is TRBV28, the J call TRBJ2-5; D unresolved. This sequence was found in a male donor with ankylosing spondylitis. Sequenced input: blood, either unsorted or a sorted T cell fraction (not recorded which). CDR3 sequence (DNA): TGTGCCAGCACAACGAGGGAGACCCAGTACTTC. This translates into CASTTRETQYF.